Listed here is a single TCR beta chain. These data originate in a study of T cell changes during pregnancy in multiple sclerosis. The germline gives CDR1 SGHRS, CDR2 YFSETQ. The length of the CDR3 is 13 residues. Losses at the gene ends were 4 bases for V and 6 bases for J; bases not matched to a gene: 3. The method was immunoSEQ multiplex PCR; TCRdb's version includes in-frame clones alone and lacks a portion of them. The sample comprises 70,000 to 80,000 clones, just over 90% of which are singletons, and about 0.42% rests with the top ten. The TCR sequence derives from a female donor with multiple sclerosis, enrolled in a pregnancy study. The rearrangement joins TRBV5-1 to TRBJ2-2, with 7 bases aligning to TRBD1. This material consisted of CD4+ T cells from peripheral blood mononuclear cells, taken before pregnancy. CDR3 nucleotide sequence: TGCGCCAGCAGCCAAACAGGGGCCGGGGAGCTGTTTTTT. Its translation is CASSQTGAGELFF.